These T cell receptor beta chains were read from a single sample in a study of OX40 agonist ivuxolimab in advanced cancers. Using immunoSEQ multiplex PCR, the repertoire was profiled, and TCRdb retains in-frame clones only, with some absent. The table has tens of thousands of clones, about nine tenths seen once. This specimen was CD4+ or CD8+ T cells sorted from blood, taken in a trial of the OX40 agonist ivuxolimab. The source is an adult with an advanced solid tumor such as melanoma, head and neck, liver or kidney cancer. The CDR3 runs from the conserved cysteine through the conserved F or W. Each record gives: clone size, V gene, J gene, D gene, CDR3 DNA, CDR3 protein. D genes are given only for firm matches. Some rows have no size entry. The others give once, few or many, or a class for an expanded clone.

.	TRBV27	TRBJ1-4	.	TGTGCCAGCAGTTTATCGGTCCGGGGGGAAAAACTGTTTTTT	CASSLSVRGEKLFF
few	TRBV10-3	TRBJ1-5	.	TGTGCCATCAGTGCAGGGGCAGATCAGCCCCAGCATTTT	CAISAGADQPQHF
.	TRBV15	TRBJ2-5	.	TGTGCCACCAGCAGAGATGCCAGCCAAGAGACCCAGTACTTC	CATSRDASQETQYF
once	TRBV19	TRBJ1-4	.	TGTGCCAGTACTCCATCCCCGTATATCGGCAAGAGGGGTGAAAAACTGTTTTTT	CASTPSPYIGKRGEKLFF
.	TRBV5-1	TRBJ2-7	TRBD1	TGCGCCAGCAGCTTGGTGGCGAAGGGCACAGGGGGCACCGAGCAGTACTTC	CASSLVAKGTGGTEQYF
.	TRBV10-3	TRBJ2-7	TRBD2	TGTGCCATTCGAGAGCGGGAGGGCCACGAGCAGTACTTC	CAIREREGHEQYF
.	TRBV30	TRBJ1-1	.	TGTGCCTGGGAACTTACACGGAACACTGAAGCTTTCTTT	CAWELTRNTEAFF
.	TRBV28	TRBJ1-6	.	TGTGCCAGCAGTTTCGCCGGGGCGGATTCACCCCTCCACTTT	CASSFAGADSPLHF
.	TRBV29-1	TRBJ2-7	TRBD1	TGCAGCGTTGGGGGACAGGGACCCACCTACGAGCAGTACTTC	CSVGGQGPTYEQYF
.	TRBV7-8	TRBJ1-4	.	TGTGCCAGCAGCTTAAAGAGGGGGGATGAAAAACTGTTTTTT	CASSLKRGDEKLFF
.	TRBV2	TRBJ2-2	TRBD2	TGTGCCAGCAGTGGACTAGCGGGAGCTCACACCGGGGAGCTGTTTTTT	CASSGLAGAHTGELFF
.	TRBV7-9	TRBJ1-1	.	TGTGCCAGCAGCTCCACTGCGGGGTATGACACTGAAGCTTTCTTT	CASSSTAGYDTEAFF
.	TRBV19	TRBJ2-1	TRBD1	TGTGCCAGTAGGCGGAGGGGACAGGGGGCATGGGAGCAGTTCTTC	CASRRRGQGAWEQFF
.	TRBV5-1	TRBJ2-3	.	TGCGCCAGCAGCTTGGTTACAGATACGCAGTATTTT	CASSLVTDTQYF
.	TRBV5-4	TRBJ1-6	.	TGTGCCAGCCGGTTGACCGCGGATAGTAATTCACCCCTCCACTTT	CASRLTADSNSPLHF
few	TRBV6-5	TRBJ1-2	TRBD1	TGTGCCAGCAGTTACCGGGGACAGGGACTGTATGGCTACACCTTC	CASSYRGQGLYGYTF
.	TRBV7-9	TRBJ2-1	TRBD2	TGTGCCAGCAGCTTAGTCCCTAGCGGGAGAGATGGGTACAATGAGCAGTTCTTC	CASSLVPSGRDGYNEQFF
.	TRBV11-3	TRBJ2-1	.	TGTGCCAGCAGCTTACGGGGCGTCGATGGTGAGCAGTTCTTC	CASSLRGVDGEQFF
.	TRBV28	TRBJ2-7	.	TGTGCCAGCAGTCCCCCAATCTCCTACGAGCAGTACTTC	CASSPPISYEQYF
.	TRBV28	TRBJ1-1	TRBD1	TGTGCCAGCCTACGGGCAGGGGGCTTGAGCACTGAAGCTTTCTTT	CASLRAGGLSTEAFF
.	TRBV10-3	TRBJ2-1	.	TGTGCCACCGATACAGGGGAGGCATCCTACAATGAGCAGTTCTTC	CATDTGEASYNEQFF
.	TRBV10-3	TRBJ2-5	TRBD1	TGTGCCATCAGTGAGTCTGTCAGGGGGCAAGAGACCCAGTACTTC	CAISESVRGQETQYF
.	TRBV6-1	TRBJ2-5	TRBD2	TGTGCCAGCAGTGAGAGGAGCGGGAGGCAAGAGACCCAGTACTTC	CASSERSGRQETQYF
.	TRBV9	TRBJ2-3	.	TGTGCCAGCAGCGCCCTAGGGCTTAGCACAGATACGCAGTATTTT	CASSALGLSTDTQYF
.	TRBV7-3	TRBJ2-1	.	TGTGCCAGCAGCTTACGAGGCAATGAGCAGTTCTTC	CASSLRGNEQFF
.	TRBV27	TRBJ1-6	TRBD1	TGTGCCAGCAGCGTTACAGGGGAAAATTCACCCCTCCACTTT	CASSVTGENSPLHF
.	TRBV7-9	TRBJ2-1	TRBD2	TGTGCCAACGAGCGGGACGGGTCCTACAATGAGCAGTTCTTC	CANERDGSYNEQFF
.	TRBV29-1	TRBJ2-1	.	TGCAGCGGACTTGGCGGGACAAACAATGAGCAGTTCTTC	CSGLGGTNNEQFF
.	TRBV7-8	TRBJ2-7	.	TGTGCCAGCAGCTTAAACTACCGCACCTCCTACGAGCAGTACTTC	CASSLNYRTSYEQYF
.	TRBV7-2	TRBJ2-7	TRBD2	TGTGCCAGCAGCAGCGATAGCGGGAGCACCTACGAGCAGTACTTC	CASSSDSGSTYEQYF
.	TRBV5-1	TRBJ2-2	TRBD1	TGCGCCAGCAGCTTGTTTCCCATGGCAGGGGGCGACTATTTGACCGGGGAGCTGTTTTTT	CASSLFPMAGGDYLTGELFF
.	TRBV11-3	TRBJ2-7	TRBD1	TGTGCCAGCACGACCAGGGGGCCCTACGAGCAGTACTTC	CASTTRGPYEQYF
.	TRBV2	TRBJ2-5	.	TGTGCCAGCAGTGAATTGGAGACCCAGTACTTC	CASSELETQYF
.	TRBV7-2	TRBJ1-2	TRBD1	TGTGCCAGCAGCGTGACAGGGAACTATGGCTACACCTTC	CASSVTGNYGYTF
.	TRBV6-1	TRBJ2-3	TRBD1	TGTGCCAGCAGTGCCGGGACAGGGGGAAATACGCAGTATTTT	CASSAGTGGNTQYF
.	TRBV7-8	TRBJ1-6	.	TGTGCCAGCAGCTCCCGCCCGGGCTCTCGGATCTATAATTCACCCCTCCACTTT	CASSSRPGSRIYNSPLHF